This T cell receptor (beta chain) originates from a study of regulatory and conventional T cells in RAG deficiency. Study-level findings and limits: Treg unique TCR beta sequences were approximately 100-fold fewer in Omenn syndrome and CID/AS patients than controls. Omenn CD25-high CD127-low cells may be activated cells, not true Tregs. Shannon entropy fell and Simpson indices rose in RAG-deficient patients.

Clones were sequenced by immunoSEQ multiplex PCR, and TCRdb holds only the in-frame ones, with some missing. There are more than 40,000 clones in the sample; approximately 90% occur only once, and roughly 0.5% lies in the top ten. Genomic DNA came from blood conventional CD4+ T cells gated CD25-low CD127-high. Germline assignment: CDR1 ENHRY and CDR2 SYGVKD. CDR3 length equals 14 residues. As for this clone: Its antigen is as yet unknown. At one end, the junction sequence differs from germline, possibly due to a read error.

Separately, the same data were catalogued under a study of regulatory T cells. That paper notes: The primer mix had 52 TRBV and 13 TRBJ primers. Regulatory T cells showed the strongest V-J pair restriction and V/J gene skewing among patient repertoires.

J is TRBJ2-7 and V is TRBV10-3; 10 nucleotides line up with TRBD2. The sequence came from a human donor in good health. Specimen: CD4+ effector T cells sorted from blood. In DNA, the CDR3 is TGTGCCAGCAGTCTCCTAGCGGGAGACTACGAGCAGTACTTC. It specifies CASSLLAGDYEQYF.